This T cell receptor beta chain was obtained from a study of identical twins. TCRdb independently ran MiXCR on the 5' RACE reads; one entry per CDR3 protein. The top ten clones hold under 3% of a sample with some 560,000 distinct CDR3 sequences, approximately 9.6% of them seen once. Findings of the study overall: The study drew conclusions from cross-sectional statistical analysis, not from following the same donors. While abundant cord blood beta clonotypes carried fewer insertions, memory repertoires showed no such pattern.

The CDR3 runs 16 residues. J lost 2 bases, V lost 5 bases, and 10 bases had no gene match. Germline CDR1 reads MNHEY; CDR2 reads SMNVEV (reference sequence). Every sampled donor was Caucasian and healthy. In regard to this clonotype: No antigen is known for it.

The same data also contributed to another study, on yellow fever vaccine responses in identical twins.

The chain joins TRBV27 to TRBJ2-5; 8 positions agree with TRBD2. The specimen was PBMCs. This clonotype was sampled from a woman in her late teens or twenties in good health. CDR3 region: CASSNLAGQSQETQYF. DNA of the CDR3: TGTGCCAGCAGTAATCTAGCGGGCCAATCGCAAGAGACCCAGTACTTC.